A single sample is the source of the 18 T cell receptor beta chains below, sequenced in a study of Ad26.COV2.S vaccination and SARS-CoV-2 variants. TCRdb keeps only in-frame clones here, not all; method: immunoSEQ multiplex PCR. The data show under 550,000 clones, 88% seen once. Treatment: over 15 received Ad26.COV2.S at low or high dose, single or two shots; about 5 received placebo; per-sample allocation not given. Collection of the samples took place on day 63 after the first injection of vaccine or placebo. The starting material was peripheral blood, obtained in a trial of Ad26.COV2.S vaccine versus placebo. These receptors were taken from a person between 18 and 65 years old who received the Ad26.COV2.S COVID-19 vaccine or a placebo.

V usage is TRBV6-2 or TRBV6-3 and J usage is TRBJ2-7, with D maybe TRBD1 (6 bases). There are 15 residues in the CDR3. With 2 bases removed from V and 6 bases from J, the gap between germline ends came to 17 bases. Germline V lookup: CDR1 MNHEY, CDR2 SVGEGT. CDR3 DNA sequence: TGTGCCAGCAGTTACGCCGACAGGTTCTCTCTCGAGCAGTACTTC. Its protein is CASSYADRFSLEQYF.

On this clone itself: The same CDR3 arises from other DNA sequences in this sample as well. The J gene is TRBJ2-7, the V gene TRBV9; D is possibly TRBD2 (7 bases). The CDR3 covers 14 residues. CDR1 is SGDLS, CDR2 YYNGEE, per germline. Trimming cost V 2 bases and J 0 bases, with 9 bases left between them. The CDR3 bases are TGTGCCAGCAGCGTGGGGGGGCTCTCCTACGAGCAGTACTTC. Protein product: CASSVGGLSYEQYF.

The chain carries TRBV3-1 (or the pseudogene TRBV3-2) and TRBJ2-5, with TRBD2 matching over 9 bases. Germline assignment: CDR1 LGHDT and CDR2 YNNKEL (reference sequence). The V segment lost 0 bases and the J segment 5 bases; nucleotides outside the gene matches: 10. The CDR3 consists of 17 residues. In nucleotides, the CDR3 is TGTGCCAGCAGCCAAGATGTAGGAGCGGGGGGTACTGAGACCCAGTACTTC. Translating it yields CASSQDVGAGGTETQYF.

The chain carries TRBV3-1 (or the pseudogene TRBV3-2) and TRBJ1-1, with 7 bases fitting TRBD1. The CDR3 contains 17 residues. V trimming: 4 bases; J trimming: 1 base; junction bases outside the gene matches: 12. Germline CDR1 reads LGHDT; CDR2 reads YNNKEL (reference sequence). The CDR3 loop is CASSPKSGGTENTEAFF. CDR3 nucleotide sequence: TGTGCCAGCAGCCCCAAGTCGGGCGGGACAGAGAACACTGAAGCTTTCTTT.

The CDR3 DNA sequence: TGTGCCAGCAGTTACGGGCAGTACACTGAAGCTTTCTTT. Translated, it gives CASSYGQYTEAFF. The genes are TRBV6-2 or TRBV6-3 and TRBJ1-1; no clear D. This CDR3 region has 13 residues. V shed 2 bases and J shed 3 bases, with 7 bases lying between them. CDR1 and CDR2 (germline): MNHEY, SVGEGT.

The table lists this clone with a count of one. The V gene is TRBV6-5, the J gene TRBJ2-1; D remains unclear. CDR1 and CDR2 (germline): MNHEY, SVGAGI. The V end lost 0 bases, the J end lost 10 bases, and 10 bases lay between the germline ends. The CDR3 consists of 13 residues. Here the CDR3 reads CASSYSQVTEQFF. The CDR3 DNA reads as TGTGCCAGCAGTTACTCGCAAGTTACGGAGCAGTTCTTC.

The rearrangement uses TRBV6-5 and TRBJ1-4; D gene unclear. Germline V gene sequence: CDR1 MNHEY, CDR2 SVGAGI. Trimming pared 8 bases from V and 7 bases from J, leaving 14 bases between. This CDR3 region has 13 residues. Written as DNA, the CDR3 is TGTGCCAGCGCAGTCTCTCCTCCTGAAAAACTGTTTTTT. Translation: CASAVSPPEKLFF.

CDR3 region: CASSLRNSGGRFVTDTQYF. The CDR3 DNA is TGTGCCAGCAGTCTTAGGAATAGCGGGGGGCGGTTTGTAACAGATACGCAGTATTTT. The chain joins TRBV27 to TRBJ2-3, with TRBD2 matching 10 bases. The CDR3 runs to 19 residues. The germline gives CDR1 MNHEY, CDR2 SMNVEV (reference sequence). V gave up 5 bases and J gave up 3 bases; unmatched junction bases: 17.

The genes are TRBV7-6 and TRBJ2-3; D perhaps matches TRBD2 (5 bases). CDR1 SGHVS and CDR2 FNYEAQ come from the germline V gene. The CDR3 is 12 amino acids. V dropped 3 bases and J dropped 10 bases, with 11 bases sitting between them. The CDR3 is CASSFKEDSQYF. CDR3 sequence (DNA): TGTGCCAGCAGCTTTAAGGAGGATTCGCAGTATTTT.

This rearrangement joins TRBV7-9 to TRBJ2-7; 8 positions agree with TRBD1. Germline CDR1 is SEHNR and CDR2 is FQNEAQ (reference sequence). V shed 4 bases and J 1 base; nucleotides not matched to a gene: 9. The CDR3 length is 16 residues. CDR3 nucleotides: TGTGCCAGCAGCTCGGCGTGGACAGGGAAATCCTACGAGCAGTACTTC. Translated: CASSSAWTGKSYEQYF.

The CDR3 bases are TGTGCCAGCGGGGAGCGGGGGGGCAAAAACACCGGGGAGCTGTTTTTT. This sequence encodes CASGERGGKNTGELFF. The rearrangement joins TRBV10-3 to TRBJ2-2; 10 bases are shared with TRBD2. This CDR3 comprises 16 residues. V was pared by 10 bases and J by 2 bases, with 10 bases of the junction left unmatched. Germline CDR1 ENHRY, CDR2 SYGVKD.

The V call is TRBV11-2, the J call TRBJ1-6; D unresolved. Deletions cut 0 bases from V and 9 bases from J, with 15 bases between. Germline V gene data show CDR1 as SGHAT and CDR2 as FQNNGV. The length of the CDR3 is 16 residues. In DNA form, the CDR3 reads TGTGCCAGCAGCTTAGATCGACGGCTAGTGGGTTCACCCCTCCACTTT. It translates to CASSLDRRLVGSPLHF.

The chain carries TRBV28 and TRBJ2-5; D might be TRBD1 (5 bases). The CDR3 sequence is 15 residues long. With 5 bases removed from V and 5 bases from J, the gap between germline ends came to 18 bases. CDR1 and CDR2 from the germline V gene are MDHEN and SYDVKM. CDR3 sequence reads: CASSADSLGLETQYF. The CDR3 DNA sequence: TGTGCCAGCAGTGCCGACAGCTTGGGGTTGGAGACCCAGTACTTC. Variable domain in full (rest from reference TRBV28 and TRBJ2-5): DVKVTQSSRYLVKRTGEKVFLECVQDMDHENMFWYRQDPGLGLRLIYFSYDVKMKEKGDIPEGYSVSREKKERFSLILESASTNQTSMYLCASSADSLGLETQYFGPGTRLLVL.

V gene TRBV6-5 combines with J gene TRBJ2-1, with a weak D call TRBD2 (5 bases). V gave up 2 bases and J gave up 6 bases, with 11 bases separating them. The CDR3 runs 14 residues. CDR1 is MNHEY, CDR2 SVGAGI, per germline. The DNA of the CDR3 is TGTGCCAGCAGTTACACGAGGGTGGTCAATGAGCAGTTCTTC. Translated: CASSYTRVVNEQFF.

This clone appeared once. The V gene is TRBV18, the J gene TRBJ1-1; 8 positions match TRBD1. CDR3 length equals 14 residues. J was trimmed by 4 bases and V by 6 bases; bases with no gene match: 7. CDR1 is KGHSH and CDR2 is LQKENI in the germline V gene. CDR3 amino acids: CASSPTGVGTEAFF. CDR3 DNA sequence: TGTGCCAGCTCGCCGACAGGGGTTGGCACTGAAGCTTTCTTT.

This clone was seen just once. The chain joins TRBV15 to TRBJ2-1, with 7 bases that match TRBD2. The CDR3 covers 13 residues. The germline V gene has CDR1 LNHNV and CDR2 YYDKDF (reference sequence). The ends lost 9 bases at V and 4 bases at J; junction bases unmatched: 6. CDR3 loop: CATSRGDYNEQFF. The CDR3 DNA follows: TGTGCCACTTCCCGGGGGGATTACAATGAGCAGTTCTTC.

This chain connects TRBV10-3 to TRBJ1-2; TRBD1 might be the D (5 bases). Per germline, CDR1 ENHRY and CDR2 SYGVKD. The CDR3 consists of 15 residues. V dropped 4 bases and J dropped 4 bases, with 16 bases sitting between them. The CDR3 DNA sequence: TGTGCCATCAGTGGTGGGACCGAGGTTGGCTATGGCTACACCTTC. Translating gives CAISGGTEVGYGYTF.

The chain links TRBV13 to TRBJ1-5; D might be TRBD1 (5 bases). From germline, CDR1 is PRHDT and CDR2 FYEKMQ (reference sequence). V was cut by 5 bases and J by 0 bases, with 8 bases left in between. The length of the CDR3 is 14 residues. The CDR3 protein is CASSPGISNQPQHF. The CDR3 nucleotides read TGTGCCAGCAGCCCAGGGATTAGCAATCAGCCCCAGCATTTT.